Below are 13 T cell receptor beta chains sequenced from a single sample in a study of CD8 T cells in ankylosing spondylitis. A single record per CDR3 protein comes from TCRdb applying MiXCR to the 5' RACE reads. The sample has 230,000 or so distinct CDR3 sequences; 15% to 20% are singletons. Sequencing was carried out using blood, either unsorted or a sorted T cell fraction (not recorded which). Receptors were obtained from a male donor with ankylosing spondylitis or in good health (not recorded which).

The table lists this clonotype with a few counts. This rearrangement joins TRBV4-2 to TRBJ2-3; perhaps D is TRBD1 or TRBD2 (6 bases each). In germline, CDR1 is LGHNA, CDR2 YNFKEQ. CDR3 length: 18 residues. The V and J ends lost 1 base and 0 bases respectively, with 17 bases between them. The CDR3, as DNA: TGTGCCAGCAGCCAAGCCCTCGGGGGCGGGCCTAGCACAGATACGCAGTATTTT. It codes for CASSQALGGGPSTDTQYF.

This clonotype occurred a few times. This sequence joins TRBV7-9 and TRBJ2-1; D is uncertain. CDR3 length: 17 amino acids. Germline assignment: CDR1 SEHNR and CDR2 FQNEAQ (reference sequence). V lost 2 bases, J lost 4 bases, and 18 bases lay in between. CDR3 DNA sequence: TGTGCCAGCAGCTTATATTTGGTTACGGTATCGTACAATGAGCAGTTCTTC. Translation gives CASSLYLVTVSYNEQFF.

There are a few counts of this clonotype. This rearrangement joins TRBV27 to TRBJ2-5; a weak D match, TRBD1 (5 bases). The germline CDR1 and CDR2 sequences are MNHEY and SMNVEV (reference sequence). The length of the CDR3 is 14 residues. V was shortened by 5 bases and J by 2 bases, with 12 bases between the two germline ends. The CDR3 loop is CASSVIGQQETQYF. CDR3 coding DNA: TGTGCCAGCAGTGTCATTGGACAACAAGAGACCCAGTACTTC.

This clonotype was observed a handful of times. CDR3 DNA sequence: TGCGCCAGCAGCCAAGCGGTTTCGGCCTACGAGCAGTACTTC. Encoded protein: CASSQAVSAYEQYF. This chain joins TRBV4-1 and TRBJ2-7; D not certain. Germline loops: CDR1 MGHRA, CDR2 YSYEKL. This CDR3 comprises 14 residues. The V and J ends lost 1 base and 2 bases respectively, with 9 bases between them.

The rearrangement joins TRBV4-1 to TRBJ2-7; no firm D call. Germline V gene data show CDR1 as MGHRA and CDR2 as YSYEKL. Trimming left V 4 bases short and J 3 bases short, with 13 bases between. CDR3 length: 14 amino acids. The CDR3, as DNA: TGCGCCAGCAGCCCCACGTCGGAATTCTACGAGCAGTACTTC. Encoded protein: CASSPTSEFYEQYF.

This clonotype was seen more than once but under ten times. The genes are TRBV4-2 and TRBJ1-1; D remains ambiguous. The CDR3 spans 12 residues. Trimming cost V 1 base and J 7 bases, with 7 bases left between them. The germline V gene has CDR1 LGHNA and CDR2 YNFKEQ. The CDR3 reads CASSQAGGEAFF. CDR3 sequence (DNA): TGTGCCAGCAGCCAAGCGGGCGGTGAAGCTTTCTTT.

This rearrangement joins TRBV3-1 to TRBJ1-1; TRBD1 aligns across 9 bases. CDR1 and CDR2 from the germline V gene are LGHDT and YNNKEL (reference sequence). This CDR3 has 12 residues. J was trimmed by 12 bases and V by 5 bases; bases with no gene match: 7. Here the CDR3 DNA reads TGTGCCAGCAGCGGACAGGGGTTGGCAACTTTCTTT. It codes for CASSGQGLATFF.

The chain links TRBV4-1 to TRBJ2-1, with TRBD2 matching 10 bases. The CDR3 has 15 amino acids. Looked up from germline, CDR1 is MGHRA and CDR2 is YSYEKL. V was pared by 4 bases and J by 8 bases, with 8 bases of the junction left unmatched. The CDR3 is CASSRASGSSHEQFF. CDR3 DNA sequence: TGCGCCAGCAGCCGGGCTAGCGGGAGTTCCCATGAGCAGTTCTTC.

This clonotype was observed a handful of times. The chain links TRBV13 to TRBJ2-3; 14 bases agree with TRBD2. Germline trimming cut 7 bases from V and 2 bases from J; bases unmatched to any gene: 11. Germline V gives CDR1 PRHDT, CDR2 FYEKMQ (reference sequence). The CDR3 has 18 residues. The CDR3 loop is CASTQAGTSGRFTDTQYF. DNA of the CDR3: TGTGCCAGCACCCAAGCCGGGACTAGCGGGAGATTCACAGATACGCAGTATTTT.

Only a few counts were recorded for this clonotype. The chain is built from TRBV7-9 and TRBJ2-1; 10 positions agree with TRBD2. CDR1 SEHNR and CDR2 FQNEAQ come from the germline V gene (reference sequence). V shed 5 bases and J 5 bases; nucleotides not matched to a gene: 9. The CDR3 length is 16 residues. The CDR3 sequence is CASSPMASGSHNEQFF. CDR3 nucleotides: TGTGCCAGCAGCCCGATGGCTAGCGGGAGTCACAATGAGCAGTTCTTC. The whole variable domain, remainder taken from reference TRBV7-9 and TRBJ2-1, is DTGVSQNPRHKITKRGQNVTFRCDPISEHNRLYWYRQTLGQGPEFLTYFQNEAQLEKSRLLSDRFSAERPKGSFSTLEIQRTEQGDSAMYLCASSPMASGSHNEQFFGPGTRLTVL.

The chain has TRBV29-1 and TRBJ1-4; D is ambiguous. V dropped 7 bases and J dropped 6 bases, with 12 bases sitting between them. The V gene's germline CDR1 is SQVTM and CDR2 ANQGSEA. This CDR3 spans 12 amino acids. The CDR3 protein is CSAGWAYEKLFF. The DNA for the CDR3 is TGCAGCGCTGGTTGGGCCTATGAAAAACTGTTTTTT.

This chain links TRBV15 with TRBJ2-7; D is possibly TRBD2 (5 bases). The V gene lost 0 bases and the J gene lost 2 bases, with 17 bases spanning the gap. The CDR3 sequence is 17 residues long. Germline CDR1 is LNHNV and CDR2 is YYDKDF (reference sequence). The chain's CDR3 is CATSRDKGGSYPYEQYF. The CDR3 DNA sequence: TGTGCCACCAGCAGAGATAAAGGTGGGAGTTACCCCTACGAGCAGTACTTC.

The rearrangement links TRBV14 to TRBJ2-7; D not certain. Germline V gives CDR1 SGHDN, CDR2 FVKESK. V lost 3 bases to trimming and J lost 3 bases, with 12 bases between them. The CDR3 is 14 amino acids. DNA for the CDR3: TGTGCCAGCAGCCAGTACAGCGACGGCTACGAGCAGTACTTC. Its protein is CASSQYSDGYEQYF.